This paragraph covers one TCR beta chain sequence. The antigen remains unidentified. Looked up from germline, CDR1 is SQVTM and CDR2 is ANQGSEA. There are 12 residues in the CDR3. Trimming pared 2 bases from V and 6 bases from J, leaving 10 bases between. This entry is derived from a study of shared clonotypes between healthy human individuals. Background on the study: With ages of 18 to 49, the donors were a couple of women and a few men. Study observations and caveats: Researchers sampled blood only, noting tissue repertoires likely differ. Among donors, sharing of clonotypes was expected to be affected by sequencing depth.

The assay was run at deep level. TCRdb's copy holds only in-frame clones and misses some; the assay was immunoSEQ multiplex PCR. The sample holds 75,000 to 100,000 clones, around 47% seen once. The chain carries TRBV29-1 and TRBJ1-2; D remains ambiguous. What was sequenced was PBMCs. The sequence came from a woman aged 35 to 49 in good health. Some clones in this sample may be carry-over from other donors' samples. CDR3 DNA sequence: TGCAGCGTTGAAAGGGAGGAGCATGGCTACACCTTC. Residues: CSVEREEHGYTF.